This T cell receptor beta chain was documented in a study of blood T cells in healthy people across ages. Regarding the study as a whole: Age showed a roughly linear inverse relationship with TCR beta diversity per million T cells.

Donors each provided about 9.5 milliliters of peripheral blood. Total RNA, at least 5 micrograms per sample, was extracted from PBMCs. To note about this clonotype: What it binds is unknown.

Combining a sample-barcoded 5' primer with a J-beta primer mix, a second PCR ran for 7 to 11 cycles. MiXCR was run by TCRdb on the 5' RACE reads, yielding one entry per CDR3 protein. The sample has fewer than 900,000 distinct CDR3 sequences, roughly 41% seen once. V lost 0 bases and J 2 bases, leaving 6 bases between the germline ends. Germline lookup yields CDR1 SGHRS and CDR2 YFSETQ. The CDR3 is 13 amino acids. The genes are TRBV5-1 and TRBJ2-7; no clear D gene. Sequencing was done on a sample of blood. This sequence originates from a woman aged 55-70 years in good health. The CDR3 DNA is TGCGCCAGCAGCTTGGTTCCGGCCTACGAGCAGTACTTC. Protein sequence: CASSLVPAYEQYF.